A single sample gave rise to the 21 T cell receptor beta chains below, sequenced in a study of T cell changes during pregnancy in multiple sclerosis. Produced via immunoSEQ multiplex PCR; TCRdb's table is partial and in-frame only. The sample has more than 45,000 clones, approximately 91% seen once. Here the sequenced sample was CD4+ T cells from peripheral blood mononuclear cells, taken in the second trimester of pregnancy. The receptors stem from a female donor with multiple sclerosis, enrolled in a pregnancy study.

The chain uses TRBV5-1 and TRBJ2-1; 7 nucleotides agree with TRBD2. The CDR3 extends over 15 amino acids. The V segment lost 1 base and the J segment 9 bases; nucleotides outside the gene matches: 10. CDR1 is SGHRS and CDR2 is YFSETQ in the germline V gene. CDR3 DNA sequence: TGCGCCAGCAGCTTGTCTGCGGGGCCGGGGGGTGAGCAGTTCTTC. Its protein is CASSLSAGPGGEQFF.

The chain couples TRBV7-6 to TRBJ2-3, with 11 bases aligning to TRBD2. The CDR3 consists of 18 residues. CDR1 and CDR2 from the germline V gene are SGHVS and FNYEAQ. The junction had 20 bases not matched to a gene; V was cut back by 5 bases and J by 10 bases. This chain's CDR3 is CASSRTRSGGAASSPQYF. The CDR3 bases are TGTGCCAGCAGCCGTACCCGTAGCGGGGGGGCTGCCTCCTCTCCGCAGTATTTT.

This clone was seen once. The chain uses TRBV6-1 and TRBJ2-2; maybe TRBD1 (6 bases). Germline V gene lookup returns CDR1 MNHNS and CDR2 SASEGT. The V gene lost 6 bases and the J gene lost 6 bases, with 8 bases spanning the gap. The CDR3 has 12 amino acids. CDR3 sequence: CASRDSPGELFF. CDR3 bases: TGTGCCAGCAGGGACAGCCCCGGGGAGCTGTTTTTT.

The chain joins TRBV5-4 to TRBJ2-7, with D perhaps TRBD1 (6 bases). CDR1 and CDR2 from the germline V gene are SGHNT and YYREEE (reference sequence). V was clipped by 2 bases and J by 0 bases, with 12 bases between them. The CDR3 consists of 15 residues. The chain's CDR3 is CASSLGTLSSYEQYF. The CDR3 DNA is TGTGCCAGCAGCTTAGGGACATTGAGCTCCTACGAGCAGTACTTC.

The J gene is TRBJ2-2, the V gene TRBV7-6; D gene unclear. The CDR3 is made up of 13 amino acids. Germline V gene sequence: CDR1 SGHVS, CDR2 FNYEAQ. Trimming stripped 8 bases from V and 4 bases from J, with 11 bases between. The CDR3 sequence: CASVLIGTGELFF. CDR3 nucleotide sequence: TGTGCCAGCGTACTTATTGGCACCGGGGAGCTGTTTTTT.

The rearrangement uses TRBV5-1 and TRBJ1-6; TRBD1 might be the D (6 bases). Germline loops: CDR1 SGHRS, CDR2 YFSETQ. The V and J ends lost 2 bases and 5 bases respectively, with 11 bases between them. The CDR3 extends over 15 amino acids. The CDR3 here is CASSFNRADNSPLHF. For the CDR3, the DNA is TGCGCCAGCAGCTTTAACAGGGCGGATAATTCACCCCTCCACTTT.

V and J are TRBV6-1 and TRBJ2-7; D uncertain. Trimming took off 8 bases at V and 2 bases at J, with 13 bases between the two ends. This CDR3 has 13 residues. Germline CDR1 MNHNS, CDR2 SASEGT. The CDR3: CASLSGPPYEQYF. DNA of the CDR3: TGTGCCAGCCTGTCAGGTCCTCCCTACGAGCAGTACTTC.

This clone was seen just once. V and J are TRBV2 and TRBJ1-3, with D unresolved. The CDR3 covers 17 residues. CDR1 is SNHLY, CDR2 FYNNEI, per germline. The V gene lost 10 bases and the J gene lost 0 bases, with 22 bases spanning the gap. The CDR3 protein is CATPRSDGGFSGNTIYF. The DNA of the CDR3 is TGTGCCACCCCCCGGTCGGACGGAGGATTCTCTGGAAACACCATATATTTT.

The chain carries TRBV30 and TRBJ1-5; D remains unclear. The V gene's germline CDR1 is GTSNPN and CDR2 SVGIG (reference sequence). The CDR3 is 14 amino acids. V was clipped by 2 bases and J by 5 bases, with 13 bases between them. CDR3 residues: CAWSTDSLDQPQHF. CDR3 sequence (DNA): TGTGCCTGGAGTACCGACTCCTTGGATCAGCCCCAGCATTTT.

This clone was seen once. This rearrangement joins TRBV5-6 to TRBJ1-1; D might be TRBD1 (6 bases). Deletions cut 0 bases from V and 6 bases from J, with 15 bases between. This CDR3 is 15 amino acids long. Per the germline V gene, CDR1 is SGHDT and CDR2 is YYEEEE. As DNA, the CDR3 is TGTGCCAGCAGCTTGGGGGGGACACGAACGTCTGAAGCTTTCTTT. Its protein is CASSLGGTRTSEAFF. The complete variable domain, with remaining parts taken from reference TRBV5-6 and TRBJ1-1, reads DAGVTQSPTHLIKTRGQQVTLRCSPKSGHDTVSWYQQALGQGPQFIFQYYEEEERQRGNFPDRFSGHQFPNYSSELNVNALLLGDSALYLCASSLGGTRTSEAFFGQGTRLTVV.

The chain has TRBV7-3 and TRBJ2-7, with D possibly matching TRBD2 (6 bases). The V end was cut by 4 bases, the J end by 3 bases, with 10 bases between. Germline V gene lookup returns CDR1 SGHTA and CDR2 FQGTGA. CDR3 size: 13 residues. CDR3 nucleotide sequence: TGTGCCAGCAGCTCATCGGGACTCTACGAGCAGTACTTC. This gives the protein CASSSSGLYEQYF.

This clone was seen a single time. The chain recombines TRBV5-4 with TRBJ1-1; 7 bases are shared with TRBD1. The ends lost 5 bases at V and 2 bases at J; junction bases unmatched: 6. Germline loops: CDR1 SGHNT, CDR2 YYREEE (reference sequence). This CDR3 spans 14 amino acids. CDR3 region: CASSRDSKNTEAFF. CDR3 sequence (DNA): TGTGCCAGCAGTAGGGACAGCAAAAACACTGAAGCTTTCTTT. The variable domain in full, with the rest retrieved from reference TRBV5-4 and TRBJ1-1, is ETGVTQSPTHLIKTRGQQVTLRCSSQSGHNTVSWYQQALGQGPQFIFQYYREEENGRGNFPPRFSGLQFPNYSSELNVNALELDDSALYLCASSRDSKNTEAFFGQGTRLTVV.

The rearrangement links TRBV19 to TRBJ1-6; D might be TRBD1 (6 bases). Between the trimmed V and J ends, which lost 3 bases and 1 base, there was a span of 13 bases. The germline gives CDR1 LNHDA, CDR2 SQIVND (reference sequence). The CDR3 is 17 amino acids. The CDR3 is CASSIDVGTSYNSPLHF. Written as DNA, the CDR3 is TGTGCCAGTAGTATCGATGTCGGGACATCCTATAATTCACCCCTCCACTTT. The entire variable domain, with the rest obtained from reference TRBV19 and TRBJ1-6, is as follows: DGGITQSPKYLFRKEGQNVTLSCEQNLNHDAMYWYRQDPGQGLRLIYYSQIVNDFQKGDIAEGYSVSREKKESFPLTVTSAQKNPTAFYLCASSIDVGTSYNSPLHFGNGTRLTVT.

V usage is TRBV7-2 and J usage is TRBJ1-5; D is unclear. The CDR3 is made up of 14 amino acids. Germline V lookup: CDR1 SGHTA, CDR2 FQGNSA. V was cut by 3 bases and J by 4 bases, with 10 bases left in between. In DNA form, the CDR3 reads TGTGCCAGCAGCTTGGTTGCGGGTAATCAGCCCCAGCATTTT. It encodes CASSLVAGNQPQHF.

In nucleotides, the CDR3 is TGTGCCAGCACTCCCCGGGCAGATACGCAGTATTTT. Protein product: CASTPRADTQYF. V and J are TRBV5-5 and TRBJ2-3; D is ambiguous. With 6 bases removed from V and 4 bases from J, the gap between germline ends came to 9 bases. The CDR3 loop spans 12 amino acids. Germline V gene data show CDR1 as SGHKS and CDR2 as YYEKEE (reference sequence).

The chain couples TRBV6-1 to TRBJ1-4; TRBD1 matches at 10 bases. Trimming took 7 bases from V and 5 from J; bases not matched to a gene: 1. CDR3 size: 13 residues. Germline CDR1 reads MNHNS; CDR2 reads SASEGT. The CDR3 loop is CASKDRGNEKLFF. The CDR3 coding sequence is TGTGCCAGCAAGGACAGGGGGAATGAAAAACTGTTTTTT.

This clone was picked up one time. V and J are TRBV9 and TRBJ1-3; D unclear. The germline gives CDR1 SGDLS, CDR2 YYNGEE. This CDR3 has 13 amino acids. Trimming removed 0 bases at V and 4 bases at J, with 5 bases between. This CDR3 reads CASSVGEGNTIYF. CDR3 DNA: TGTGCCAGCAGCGTAGGAGAGGGAAACACCATATATTTT.

This rearrangement joins TRBV7-9 to TRBJ2-5, with TRBD2 as a possible D gene (5 bases). Germline V gene sequence: CDR1 SEHNR, CDR2 FQNEAQ (reference sequence). V lost 6 bases, J lost 5 bases, and 13 bases lay in between. The CDR3 covers 13 residues. The CDR3 is CASSTLGFETQYF. DNA for the CDR3: TGTGCCAGCAGTACACTAGGTTTTGAGACCCAGTACTTC.

This sequence joins TRBV18 and TRBJ1-1; D gene unclear. The CDR3 is made up of 12 amino acids. With 3 bases removed from V and 1 base from J, the gap between germline ends came to 3 bases. Germline V gives CDR1 KGHSH, CDR2 LQKENI. The CDR3 DNA reads as TGTGCCAGCTCACCTCGGAACACTGAAGCTTTCTTT. Its translation: CASSPRNTEAFF.

The chain recombines TRBV2 with TRBJ2-5, with D possibly matching TRBD1 (5 bases). CDR1 is SNHLY, CDR2 FYNNEI, per germline. CDR3 size: 15 residues. V shed 8 bases and J shed 2 bases, with 18 bases lying between them. Here the CDR3 DNA reads TGTGCCAGCCTGGCGTACCTTAGGGGACAAGAGACCCAGTACTTC. It encodes CASLAYLRGQETQYF.

The chain has TRBV12-5 and TRBJ2-7; 7 bases fit TRBD1. V lost 6 bases to trimming and J lost 2 bases; unmatched junction nucleotides: 4. The CDR3 sequence is 13 residues long. CDR1 is LGHNT and CDR2 is FRNRAP in the germline V gene. CDR3 in DNA: TGTGCTAGTGGACGGGACAGAGCCTACGAGCAGTACTTC. Translating gives CASGRDRAYEQYF.